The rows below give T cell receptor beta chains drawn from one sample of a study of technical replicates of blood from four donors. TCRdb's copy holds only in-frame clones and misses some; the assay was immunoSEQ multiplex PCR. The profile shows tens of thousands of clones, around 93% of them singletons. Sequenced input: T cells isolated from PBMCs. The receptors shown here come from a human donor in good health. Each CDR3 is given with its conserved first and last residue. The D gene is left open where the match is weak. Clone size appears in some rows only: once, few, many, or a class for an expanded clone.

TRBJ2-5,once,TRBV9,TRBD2,TGTGCCAGCAGCGTAGGATTAGCGGGAGGGCAAGAGACCCAGTACTTC,CASSVGLAGGQETQYF
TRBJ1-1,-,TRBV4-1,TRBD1,TGCGCCAGCAGCCAAGTTTGGGACAGTGGCACTGAAGCTTTCTTT,CASSQVWDSGTEAFF
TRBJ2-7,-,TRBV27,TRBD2,TGTGCCAGCAGTCCACTCGGCGGACTAGCAAACTACGAGCAGTACTTC,CASSPLGGLANYEQYF
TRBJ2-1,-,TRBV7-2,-,TGTGCCAGCAGCTTAAGATACAGCCCCAATGAGCAGTTCTTC,CASSLRYSPNEQFF
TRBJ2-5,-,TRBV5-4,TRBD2,TGTGCCAGCAGCCTTTCGGGACTAGCGTTTCAAGAGACCCAGTACTTC,CASSLSGLAFQETQYF
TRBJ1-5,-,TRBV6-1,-,TGTGCCAGCTGTTCGCGGATTCTTAGCAATCAGCCCCAGCATTTT,CASCSRILSNQPQHF
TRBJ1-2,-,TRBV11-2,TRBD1,TGTGCCAGCAGCCACCGGGACAGGGATAGCTACACCTTC,CASSHRDRDSYTF
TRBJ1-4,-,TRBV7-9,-,TGTGCCAGCAGCAAAACAGGGTCCACTAATGAAAAACTGTTTTTT,CASSKTGSTNEKLFF
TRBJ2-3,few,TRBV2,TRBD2,TGTGCCAGCAGCGGTAGCGGGAGGATTACAGATACGCAGTATTTT,CASSGSGRITDTQYF
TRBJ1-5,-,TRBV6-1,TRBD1,TGTGCCAGCAAGACAGGGAATAGCAATCAGCCCCAGCATTTT,CASKTGNSNQPQHF
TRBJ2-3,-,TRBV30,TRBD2,TGTGCCTGGAATCGAGCGGGGCTCACAGATACGCAGTATTTT,CAWNRAGLTDTQYF
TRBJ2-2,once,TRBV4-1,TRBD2,TGCGCCAGCAGCCTACAGCAGGGGCTAGCGGGAAGGGCCGGGGAGCTGTTTTTT,CASSLQQGLAGRAGELFF
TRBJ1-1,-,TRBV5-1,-,TGCGCCAGCAGCTTGGATGTATATACTGAAGCTTTCTTT,CASSLDVYTEAFF
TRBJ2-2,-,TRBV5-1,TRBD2,TGCGCCAGCAGCTCAAGGACTAGCGGGAGTACGGACACCGGGGAGCTGTTTTTT,CASSSRTSGSTDTGELFF
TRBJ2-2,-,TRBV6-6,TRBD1,TGTGCCAGCAGGACAGGGGGAGGGACCACCGGGGAGCTGTTTTTT,CASRTGGGTTGELFF
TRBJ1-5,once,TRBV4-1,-,TGCGCCAGCAGCCAAACCGGGGAAGGTCAGCCCCAGCATTTT,CASSQTGEGQPQHF
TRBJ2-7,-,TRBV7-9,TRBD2,TGTGCCAGCAGCTTACGACTAGCGGGAAACTACGAGCAGTACTTC,CASSLRLAGNYEQYF
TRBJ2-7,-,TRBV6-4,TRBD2,TGTGCCAGCAGTGACACCAGCGGGAGTTGGTCCTACGAGCAGTACTTC,CASSDTSGSWSYEQYF
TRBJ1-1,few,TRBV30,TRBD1,TGTGCCTGGAGTGAGGCAACAGGGGCTGAAGCTTTCTTT,CAWSEATGAEAFF
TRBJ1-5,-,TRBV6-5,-,TGTGCCAGCAGTTACTCGAGTGCAGTGGGGGGACAGCCCCAGCATTTT,CASSYSSAVGGQPQHF
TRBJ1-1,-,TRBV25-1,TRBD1,TGTGCCAGCAGACCCCCCTTGACAGGGACTGAAGCTTTCTTT,CASRPPLTGTEAFF
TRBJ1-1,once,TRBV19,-,TGTGCCAGTAACCGACACAGCCTGAACACTGAAGCTTTCTTT,CASNRHSLNTEAFF
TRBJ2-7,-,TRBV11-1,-,TGTGCCAGCTCGATCTCCCCGGGCTACGAGCAGTACTTC,CASSISPGYEQYF
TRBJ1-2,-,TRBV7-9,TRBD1,TGTGCCAGCAGCAGCACAGGGGAACGTGGCTACACCTTC,CASSSTGERGYTF
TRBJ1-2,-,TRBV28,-,TGTGCCAGCAACCTCAGGGCGGCCTATGGCTACACCTTC,CASNLRAAYGYTF
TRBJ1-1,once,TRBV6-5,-,TGTGCCGTCCGGGACAACGTTTTATACACTGAAGCTTTCTTT,CAVRDNVLYTEAFF
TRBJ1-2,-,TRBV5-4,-,TGTGCCAGCAGCTTTGTACAGGGCAACGGCTACACCTTC,CASSFVQGNGYTF
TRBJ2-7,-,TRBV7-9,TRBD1,TGTGCCAGCAGCTCTTGGGACAGGGGGATAGGGGAGCAGTACTTC,CASSSWDRGIGEQYF
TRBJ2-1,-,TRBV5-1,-,TGCGCCAGCAGTTATCGGGTAAGCTCCTACAATGAGCAGTTCTTC,CASSYRVSSYNEQFF
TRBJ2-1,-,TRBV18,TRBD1,TGTGCCAGCTCACCAATGATGGGACAGTTAAACAATGAGCAGTTCTTC,CASSPMMGQLNNEQFF
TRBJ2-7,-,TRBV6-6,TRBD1,TGTGCCAGCACTCCCGGGACAGTCTCCTACGAGCAGTACTTC,CASTPGTVSYEQYF
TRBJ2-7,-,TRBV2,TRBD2,TGTGCCAGCAGTGAGTGGGGGACAGTTAGCGGGAGCTTC,CASSEWGTVSGSF
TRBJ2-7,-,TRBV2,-,TGTGCCAGCAGTCTAACAGAGTCCTACGAGCAGTACTTC,CASSLTESYEQYF
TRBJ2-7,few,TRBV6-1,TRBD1,TGTGCCAGCAGTGTGAATCCGGGACAGCGCTACGAGCAGTACTTC,CASSVNPGQRYEQYF
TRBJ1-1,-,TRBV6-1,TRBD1,TGTGCCAGCAGGCGGGACAGAGGCCCCGTGTTGGTAGCTTTCTTT,CASRRDRGPVLVAFF
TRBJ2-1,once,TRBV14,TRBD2,TGTGCCAGCAGCCAAGGTCTAGCGGGAGTTAAGGAGCAGTTCTTC,CASSQGLAGVKEQFF
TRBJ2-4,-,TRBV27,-,TGTGCCAGCAGTAGGACTGGAATGGCCAAAAACATTCAGTACTTC,CASSRTGMAKNIQYF
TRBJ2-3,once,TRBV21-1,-,TGTGCCAGCAGCATCTTTAGCGGGATTCAGGCAGATACGCAGTATTTT,CASSIFSGIQADTQYF
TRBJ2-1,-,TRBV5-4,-,TGTGCCAGCAGCTTGGGGGACAACTACAATGAGCAGTTCTTC,CASSLGDNYNEQFF
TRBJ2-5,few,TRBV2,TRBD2,TGTGCCAGCAGTGACGGACTAGCGGGAGGAGAGACCCAGTACTTC,CASSDGLAGGETQYF
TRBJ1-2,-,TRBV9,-,TGTGCCAGCAGGGATGGAGGCGGATACTATGGCTACACCTTC,CASRDGGGYYGYTF
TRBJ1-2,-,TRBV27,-,TGTGCCAGCAGTTTTTCAGGGGAATATGGCTACACCTTC,CASSFSGEYGYTF
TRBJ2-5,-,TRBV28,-,TGTGCCAGCCTCACGCGTCAAGAGACCCAGTACTTC,CASLTRQETQYF
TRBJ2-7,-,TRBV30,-,TGTGCCTGGAGTTGGCGTCTGGGCAACGAGCAGTACTTC,CAWSWRLGNEQYF
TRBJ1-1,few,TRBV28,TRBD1,TGTGCCAGCAGTCCGGGGGACAGGGTGAACACTGAAGCTTTCTTT,CASSPGDRVNTEAFF
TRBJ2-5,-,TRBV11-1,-,TGTGCCAGCAGCTGGGGCAGTCAAGAGACCCAGTACTTC,CASSWGSQETQYF
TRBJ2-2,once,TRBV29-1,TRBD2,TGCAGCGCTGGGACTAGCGGGAGTAGAATCGGGGAGCTGTTTTTT,CSAGTSGSRIGELFF
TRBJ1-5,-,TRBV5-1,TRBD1,TGCGCCAGCAGCTGGACAGGGCGACAGCCCCAGCATTTT,CASSWTGRQPQHF
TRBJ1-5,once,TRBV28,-,TGTGCCAGCAGTTTCCCGACACGCCAGCCCCAGCATTTT,CASSFPTRQPQHF
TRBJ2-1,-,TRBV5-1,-,TGCGCCAGCAGCTTTGGGTCAGGTGAGCAGTTCTTC,CASSFGSGEQFF
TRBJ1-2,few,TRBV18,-,TGTGCCAGCTCGCCGACCAGGACAGCTAGGGGCTATGGCTACACCTTC,CASSPTRTARGYGYTF
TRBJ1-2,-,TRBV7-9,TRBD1,TGTGCCAGCAGCCTCAGTACAGGGGGCGGGAATGGCTACACCTTC,CASSLSTGGGNGYTF
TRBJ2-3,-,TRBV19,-,TGTGCCAGTAGTGCGGGGACTCCACCGGAATATACGCAGTATTTT,CASSAGTPPEYTQYF